Each of the 27 T cell receptor beta chains below was sequenced from the same sample in a study of human T cells and chemical hapten exposure. As for time point: patch test 1, 2 weeks after DPC sensitization. Documented treatment: therapeutic diphenylcyclopropenone sensitization with weekly scalp DPC. TCRdb reprocessed the RACE reads via MiXCR and lists one record per CDR3 protein. The profile covers about 82,000 distinct CDR3 sequences, with around 11% appearing a single time and about 4% taken by the ten largest. The sequencing used whole blood, collected in connection with sensitization to the hapten diphenylcyclopropenone (DPC). All receptors come from a woman in her forties or fifties with alopecia areata. Some clones in this sample may be carry-over from other donors' samples.

This chain joins TRBV5-6 and TRBJ2-7; TRBD1 agrees at 8 bases. V gave up 0 bases and J gave up 6 bases; unmatched junction bases: 8. Germline V gene lookup returns CDR1 SGHDT and CDR2 YYEEEE. This CDR3 is 15 amino acids long. The CDR3 DNA is TGTGCCAGCAGCTTGGAAAGACAGGGGCTTCCCGAGCAGTACTTC. Translated: CASSLERQGLPEQYF.

This clonotype was recorded many times. CDR3 amino acids: CASRTSGNLVYEQFF. The CDR3 region has the DNA TGTGCCAGCAGGACTAGCGGGAATCTTGTGTATGAGCAGTTCTTC. The V call is TRBV28, the J call TRBJ2-1; 11 bases map to TRBD2. Germline-derived CDR1 and CDR2 are MDHEN and SYDVKM. This CDR3 is 15 amino acids long. The J segment lost 8 bases and the V segment lost 6 bases, leaving 9 bases of the junction unmatched. The variable domain in full, completed from reference TRBV28 and TRBJ2-1, reads DVKVTQSSRYLVKRTGEKVFLECVQDMDHENMFWYRQDPGLGLRLIYFSYDVKMKEKGDIPEGYSVSREKKERFSLILESASTNQTSMYLCASRTSGNLVYEQFFGPGTRLTVL.

This sequence joins TRBV6-5 and TRBJ2-2, with D tentatively TRBD2 (5 bases). CDR1 and CDR2 from the germline V gene are MNHEY and SVGAGI. The CDR3 covers 13 residues. Trimming removed 10 bases at V and 3 bases at J, with 12 bases between. The CDR3 DNA reads TGTGCCACCCTCCGGACTCACACCGGGGAGCTGTTTTTT. Its translation: CATLRTHTGELFF.

This clonotype was detected a few times. V is TRBV20-1 and J is TRBJ1-6; D is possibly TRBD1 (6 bases). The CDR3 contains 14 residues. The germline V and J ends were trimmed by 3 bases and 6 bases, with 12 bases remaining between them. CDR1 is DFQATT and CDR2 is SNEGSKA in the germline V gene (reference sequence). The CDR3 is CSARKTGSNSPLHF. The DNA for the CDR3 is TGCAGTGCTAGGAAAACAGGGAGTAATTCACCCCTCCACTTT.

The CDR3, as DNA: TGTGCCAGCAGCCTGGACAGGCGTTACGAGCAGTACTTC. Its translation is CASSLDRRYEQYF. This sequence joins TRBV11-2 and TRBJ2-7, with 7 positions matching TRBD1. This CDR3 is 13 amino acids long. V trimming: 5 bases; J trimming: 4 bases; junction bases outside the gene matches: 5. Germline V CDR1 and CDR2: SGHAT, FQNNGV.

In this sample, this clonotype turned up many times. The gene calls are TRBV12-3 or TRBV12-4 and TRBJ2-7, with 7 positions matching TRBD1. Trimming at V came to 6 bases and at J to 2 bases, leaving 7 bases not matched to a gene. This CDR3 comprises 14 residues. In DNA form, the CDR3 reads TGTGCCAGCAGGCGACAGGGAAGGACCTACGAGCAGTACTTC. This encodes CASRRQGRTYEQYF.

This clonotype was seen only a few times. This chain connects TRBV28 to TRBJ2-7; D uncertain. Deletions cut 7 bases from V and 5 bases from J, with 24 bases between. The germline V gene has CDR1 MDHEN and CDR2 SYDVKM. This CDR3 has 16 amino acids. The CDR3 DNA reads as TGTGCCAGCATGGCCAATCTGCGAACCAGCCGCGACGAGCAGTACTTC. Its protein is CASMANLRTSRDEQYF.

CDR3: CASSLHTSYEQYF. The CDR3 coding sequence is TGTGCCAGCAGCTTACACACATCCTACGAGCAGTACTTC. The chain links TRBV7-2 to TRBJ2-7; the D is unclear. CDR1 is SGHTA, CDR2 FQGNSA, per germline. The CDR3 covers 13 residues. V gave up 2 bases and J gave up 1 base, with 6 bases separating them.

This clonotype showed up many times. The chain links TRBV5-5 to TRBJ2-7, with 11 bases fitting TRBD2. This CDR3 has 15 amino acids. CDR1 SGHKS and CDR2 YYEKEE come from the germline V gene (reference sequence). V trimming: 0 bases; J trimming: 7 bases; junction bases outside the gene matches: 6. CDR3 protein: CASSLEGTSGWEQYF. The CDR3 nucleotides read TGTGCCAGCAGCTTGGAAGGGACTAGCGGCTGGGAGCAGTACTTC. Combining the CDR3 with reference TRBV5-5 and TRBJ2-7 gives the whole variable domain DAGVTQSPTHLIKTRGQQVTLRCSPISGHKSVSWYQQVLGQGPQFIFQYYEKEERGRGNFPDRFSARQFPNYSSELNVNALLLGDSALYLCASSLEGTSGWEQYFGPGTRLTVT.

Many counts were recorded for this clonotype. The V and J genes are TRBV6-6 and TRBJ2-7; D not resolved. This CDR3 has 13 amino acids. V lost 4 bases, J lost 3 bases, and 10 bases lay in between. Germline V lookup: CDR1 MNHNY, CDR2 SVGAGI (reference sequence). The CDR3 loop reads CASSSTPNYEQYF. CDR3 DNA sequence: TGTGCCAGCAGTTCCACTCCAAACTACGAGCAGTACTTC.

This clonotype came up a few times. The rearrangement joins TRBV29-1 to TRBJ2-7; D could derive from TRBD1 or TRBD2 (5 bases each). The CDR3 covers 13 residues. V was pared by 4 bases and J by 5 bases, with 15 bases between. Germline V gene lookup returns CDR1 SQVTM and CDR2 ANQGSEA. Here the CDR3 DNA reads TGCAGCGTTGTATACGGGGCTACCAACGAGCAGTACTTC. Its translation is CSVVYGATNEQYF.

This clonotype was seen many times. The CDR3 loop reads CSARLSGTDTQYF. DNA of the CDR3: TGCAGTGCTAGATTATCGGGCACAGATACGCAGTATTTT. The rearrangement uses TRBV20-1 and TRBJ2-3; D unresolved. The CDR3 contains 13 residues. Germline CDR1 is DFQATT and CDR2 is SNEGSKA (reference sequence). Trimming removed 2 bases from V and 1 base from J, with 7 bases in between.

The rearrangement links TRBV4-1 to TRBJ1-1; D remains unclear. This CDR3 contains 16 residues. V lost 6 bases and J lost 0, with 17 bases in between. CDR1 and CDR2 from the germline V gene are MGHRA and YSYEKL. The CDR3: CASRDLRRAMNTEAFF. As DNA, the CDR3 is TGCGCCAGCAGGGACCTCCGGAGGGCCATGAACACTGAAGCTTTCTTT.

This clonotype has more than one count but fewer than ten. The rearrangement links TRBV7-2 to TRBJ1-1; tentative D call: TRBD1 (5 bases). From germline, CDR1 is SGHTA and CDR2 FQGNSA. The V and J ends lost 4 bases and 1 base respectively, with 10 bases between them. The CDR3 is made up of 14 amino acids. The CDR3 DNA follows: TGTGCCAGCAGCTGGGGACGGGAGAACACTGAAGCTTTCTTT. Translation: CASSWGRENTEAFF.

This clonotype was observed a few times. The genes are TRBV18 and TRBJ2-5, with D perhaps being TRBD1 or TRBD2 (6 bases each). Germline CDR1 reads KGHSH; CDR2 reads LQKENI. The V gene lost 2 bases and the J gene lost 4 bases, with 14 bases spanning the gap. The CDR3 runs to 15 residues. The DNA for the CDR3 is TGTGCCAGCTCACCAACGGGGGCGGTCAGAGAGACCCAGTACTTC. It encodes CASSPTGAVRETQYF.

Many counts were recorded for this clonotype. DNA of the CDR3: TGTGCCAGCACCATATCGGGGTCTGGGGCCAACGTCCTGACTTTC. Translated: CASTISGSGANVLTF. This chain links TRBV12-3 or TRBV12-4 with TRBJ2-6; D might be TRBD2 (5 bases). The V end was cut by 7 bases, the J end by 1 base, with 11 bases between. This CDR3 is 15 amino acids long.

This clonotype was observed many times. CDR3 bases: TGTGCCAGCAGCTTATCAGCGGGAGACTACGAGCAGTACTTC. Translated: CASSLSAGDYEQYF. The J gene is TRBJ2-7, the V gene TRBV7-3, with 8 nucleotides matching TRBD2. The CDR3 is 14 residues long. J was trimmed by 3 bases and V by 2 bases; bases with no gene match: 3. The germline V gene encodes CDR1 SGHTA and CDR2 FQGTGA.

This clonotype was seen a few times. The gene calls are TRBV6-1 and TRBJ2-1, with 11 nucleotides matching TRBD2. J gave up 4 bases and V 6 bases, and 14 bases lay outside the gene matches. The CDR3 sequence is 18 residues long. Germline CDR1 and CDR2: MNHNS and SASEGT. DNA for the CDR3: TGTGCCAGCAGCGGGCTGAGATCTAGCGGGGGGTTGTACAATGAGCAGTTCTTC. Translated, it gives CASSGLRSSGGLYNEQFF.

This clonotype occurred a few times. The chain has TRBV15 and TRBJ2-1, with 7 positions matching TRBD1. V shed 0 bases, J shed 14 bases, and the junction held 4 bases outside the gene matches. This CDR3 is 12 amino acids long. CDR1 LNHNV and CDR2 YYDKDF come from the germline V gene (reference sequence). CDR3: CATSRDRQGKFF. DNA of the CDR3: TGTGCCACCAGCAGAGACCGACAGGGCAAGTTCTTC.

This clonotype has ten or more counts. The CDR3 DNA is TGTGCCAGCAGCCGGCCGGGACGCCTTCAGACTGAAGCTTTCTTT. It codes for CASSRPGRLQTEAFF. V and J are TRBV14 and TRBJ1-1; D might be TRBD1 (5 bases). V was trimmed by 4 bases and J by 5 bases, leaving 17 bases between them. The CDR3 length is 15 residues. Per the germline V gene, CDR1 is SGHDN and CDR2 is FVKESK.

This clonotype was picked up a small number of times. This rearrangement joins TRBV7-2 to TRBJ1-3, with D tentatively TRBD1 (6 bases). Trimming left V 0 bases short and J 4 bases short, with 13 bases between. This CDR3 has 16 amino acids. Germline lookup yields CDR1 SGHTA and CDR2 FQGNSA. Here the CDR3 DNA reads TGTGCCAGCAGCTTAGCGCGGGGGGCAAGAGGAAACACCATATATTTT. Amino acid sequence: CASSLARGARGNTIYF.

This chain joins TRBV7-6 and TRBJ2-7; D not resolved. The CDR3 spans 13 residues. Germline CDR1 and CDR2: SGHVS and FNYEAQ. Trimming cost V 5 bases and J 5 bases, with 13 bases left between them. The CDR3 coding sequence is TGTGCCAGCAGCCCCCGGGCTAGAAACGAGCAGTACTTC. It specifies CASSPRARNEQYF.

The table lists this clonotype with a few counts. The J gene is TRBJ2-3, the V gene TRBV20-1; D gene uncertain. The CDR3 contains 14 residues. The germline gives CDR1 DFQATT, CDR2 SNEGSKA (reference sequence). V lost 3 bases, J lost 1 base, and 11 bases lay in between. CDR3 amino acids: CSASAFRGTDTQYF. DNA of the CDR3: TGCAGTGCTAGCGCCTTTCGTGGCACAGATACGCAGTATTTT.

This clonotype was seen at least ten times. The chain carries TRBV5-1 and TRBJ2-1; 9 bases map to TRBD1. Germline lookup yields CDR1 SGHRS and CDR2 YFSETQ. V was clipped by 0 bases and J by 8 bases; unmatched bases: 9. The CDR3 has 16 residues. The CDR3 loop is CASSLAPTGGMDEQFF. CDR3 nucleotide sequence: TGCGCCAGCAGCTTGGCCCCGACAGGGGGTATGGATGAGCAGTTCTTC.

This clonotype was seen ten or more times. The chain couples TRBV12-3 or TRBV12-4 to TRBJ1-1; D gene ambiguous. This CDR3 spans 14 amino acids. V lost 7 bases and J lost 5, with 17 bases in between. The chain's CDR3 is CASNSNRRSTEAFF. The CDR3 nucleotides are TGTGCCAGCAACTCGAACCGACGGAGTACTGAAGCTTTCTTT.

There are a few counts of this clonotype. This rearrangement joins TRBV14 to TRBJ2-7, with TRBD2 matching over 13 bases. This CDR3 is built from 15 residues. V dropped 4 bases and J dropped 3; count of bases not matched to a gene: 3. Per the germline V gene, CDR1 is SGHDN and CDR2 is FVKESK. The DNA of the CDR3 is TGTGCCAGCAGCCCAACTAGCGGGAGGGTCTACGAGCAGTACTTC. As protein: CASSPTSGRVYEQYF.

This clonotype was picked up a small number of times. This rearrangement joins TRBV20-1 to TRBJ2-3; D unresolved. Between the trimmed V and J ends, which lost 5 bases and 2 bases, there was a span of 14 bases. Per the germline V gene, CDR1 is DFQATT and CDR2 is SNEGSKA (reference sequence). CDR3 length: 14 amino acids. The CDR3 DNA reads as TGCAGTGCTTACCCACCACACCTCACAGATACGCAGTATTTT. Amino acid sequence: CSAYPPHLTDTQYF.